Included here is one TCR beta chain sequence, with context. Trimming stripped 0 bases from V and 4 bases from J, with 9 bases between. The CDR3 is 14 residues long. Germline lookup yields CDR1 LGHNA and CDR2 YSLEER. The data stem from a study of blood T cell repertoires in COVID-19. In the study's own analysis: Researchers report that nucleated cell counts were estimated from reference gene primer amplification. Profiled with immunoSEQ multiplex PCR; TCRdb holds only in-frame clones, not every one. That table supplies the V and J calls and clone size; D and trimming were determined from the DNA. The sample records some 500,000 clones, 88% being singletons.

The chain joins TRBV4-3 to TRBJ1-1; D may be TRBD1 (6 bases). The sample consisted of PBMCs or T cells enriched from blood (not recorded which). The TCR sequence derives from a woman aged 40 to 50 who had recovered from COVID-19. The CDR3 is CASSQEGAGTEAFF. The CDR3 DNA reads TGCGCCAGCAGCCAAGAGGGGGCCGGCACTGAAGCTTTCTTT.